These 11 T cell receptor beta chains came from one sample sequenced in a study of cytomegalovirus exposure and HLA in healthy donors. Primers: 60 Vbeta forward and 13 Jbeta reverse. Assay: immunoSEQ multiplex PCR; the TCRdb copy retains only in-frame clones and omits some. The table includes 150,000 to 200,000 clones, 77% detected once. Sequences were obtained from PBMCs. The source of these receptors is a woman aged 25 to 45 in good health and CMV-seronegative.

This chain links TRBV9 with TRBJ2-3; D is possibly TRBD2 (6 bases). CDR3 length: 16 amino acids. CDR1 is SGDLS and CDR2 is YYNGEE in the germline V gene. V was pared by 0 bases and J by 5 bases, with 16 bases between. The CDR3 reads CASSVEAGTGIDTQYF. The CDR3 nucleotides read TGTGCCAGCAGCGTAGAGGCGGGAACGGGTATAGATACGCAGTATTTT.

The rearrangement links TRBV28 to TRBJ2-1; perhaps TRBD1 as D (6 bases). Deletions cut 0 bases from V and 5 bases from J, with 8 bases between. The germline CDR1 and CDR2 sequences are MDHEN and SYDVKM. The length of the CDR3 is 14 residues. Here the CDR3 DNA reads TGTGCCAGCAGTTTATGGGACAGCCACAATGAGCAGTTCTTC. It yields the protein CASSLWDSHNEQFF.

The chain joins TRBV11-2 to TRBJ1-1; tentative D call: TRBD1 (6 bases). Germline loops: CDR1 SGHAT, CDR2 FQNNGV. The CDR3 loop spans 19 amino acids. V lost 5 bases to trimming and J lost 2 bases, with 27 bases between them. This CDR3 is CASSPGPGQGSKINTEAFF. Here the CDR3 DNA reads TGTGCCAGCAGCCCCGGGCCTGGGCAGGGGAGCAAGATTAACACTGAAGCTTTCTTT.

The chain combines TRBV29-1 with TRBJ1-2, with D unresolved. This CDR3 contains 13 residues. Germline lookup yields CDR1 SQVTM and CDR2 ANQGSEA. V lost 5 bases and J lost 4, with 14 bases in between. CDR3 DNA: TGCAGCGTTCGAAGGGAGGCGACCTATGGCTACACCTTC. This codes for CSVRREATYGYTF.

In its sample, this clone was seen once. The J gene is TRBJ1-3, the V gene TRBV29-1, with D possibly TRBD1 on 5 matching bases. CDR1 SQVTM and CDR2 ANQGSEA come from the germline V gene. Trimming pared 0 bases from V and 0 bases from J, leaving 15 bases between. This CDR3 comprises 17 residues. CDR3 coding DNA: TGCAGCGTTGAAGATCGGGGGAGAGCTAACTCTGGAAACACCATATATTTT. Residues: CSVEDRGRANSGNTIYF.

The chain joins TRBV27 to TRBJ1-2; 10 bases align to TRBD1. CDR3 length: 13 amino acids. The trim removed 6 bases at V and 8 bases at J, leaving 6 bases unmatched. Germline V CDR1 and CDR2: MNHEY, SMNVEV (reference sequence). CDR3 region: CASSLTGGGGYTF. The CDR3 DNA reads as TGTGCCAGCAGCCTGACAGGGGGCGGAGGCTACACCTTC.

The chain has TRBV2 and TRBJ1-4; tentative D call: TRBD1 (6 bases). The germline gives CDR1 SNHLY, CDR2 FYNNEI. The V and J ends lost 5 bases and 5 bases respectively, with 9 bases between them. This CDR3 is 13 amino acids long. CDR3 nucleotides: TGTGCCAGCAGTCGTACAGGGAATGAAAAACTGTTTTTT. It encodes CASSRTGNEKLFF.

The chain links TRBV27 to TRBJ2-1; 8 nucleotides agree with TRBD2. V gave up 4 bases and J gave up 1 base; unmatched junction bases: 6. Germline V CDR1 and CDR2: MNHEY, SMNVEV (reference sequence). The CDR3 runs to 16 residues. CDR3: CASSSPGTSSYNEQFF. As DNA, the CDR3 is TGTGCCAGCAGTTCACCCGGGACTAGTTCCTACAATGAGCAGTTCTTC.

Remarks on this clone: The CDR3 carries no conserved terminal phenylalanine or tryptophan, so it likely arises from a read error. No DNA is shown, since the ends of the CDR3 on it are uncertain; the CDR3 is the one TCRdb lists. The J gene is TRBJ1-1, the V gene TRBV19; the table calls TRBD1, which could not be checked here. The CDR3 region is 11 residues in length, termini included. Germline V gene data show CDR1 as LNHDA and CDR2 as SQIVND (reference sequence). The CDR3 loop is CASSSGQLKSV.

This rearrangement joins TRBV19 to TRBJ2-1; possibly TRBD2 for D (5 bases). There are 19 residues in the CDR3. The germline V gene has CDR1 LNHDA and CDR2 SQIVND (reference sequence). V was cut by 0 bases and J by 8 bases, with 26 bases left in between. CDR3 DNA sequence: TGTGCCAGTAGTATAGATCTAGAGAGGGTCGAAACTGCACGCGATGAGCAGTTCTTC. Translated: CASSIDLERVETARDEQFF. The entire variable domain, with the rest obtained from reference TRBV19 and TRBJ2-1, is as follows: DGGITQSPKYLFRKEGQNVTLSCEQNLNHDAMYWYRQDPGQGLRLIYYSQIVNDFQKGDIAEGYSVSREKKESFPLTVTSAQKNPTAFYLCASSIDLERVETARDEQFFGPGTRLTVL.

Only one count was recorded for this clone. This chain joins TRBV6-5 and TRBJ2-5, with 7 bases aligning to TRBD2. The J call may be mistaken, given a closer DNA end match to TRBJ2-7. Germline V CDR1 and CDR2: MNHEY, SVGAGI. The CDR3 is 16 residues long. The CDR3 loop reads CASSYSLPSGPYEQYF. The CDR3 region has the DNA TGTGCCAGCAGTTACTCCCTACCTAGCGGACCCTACGAGCAGTACTTC.